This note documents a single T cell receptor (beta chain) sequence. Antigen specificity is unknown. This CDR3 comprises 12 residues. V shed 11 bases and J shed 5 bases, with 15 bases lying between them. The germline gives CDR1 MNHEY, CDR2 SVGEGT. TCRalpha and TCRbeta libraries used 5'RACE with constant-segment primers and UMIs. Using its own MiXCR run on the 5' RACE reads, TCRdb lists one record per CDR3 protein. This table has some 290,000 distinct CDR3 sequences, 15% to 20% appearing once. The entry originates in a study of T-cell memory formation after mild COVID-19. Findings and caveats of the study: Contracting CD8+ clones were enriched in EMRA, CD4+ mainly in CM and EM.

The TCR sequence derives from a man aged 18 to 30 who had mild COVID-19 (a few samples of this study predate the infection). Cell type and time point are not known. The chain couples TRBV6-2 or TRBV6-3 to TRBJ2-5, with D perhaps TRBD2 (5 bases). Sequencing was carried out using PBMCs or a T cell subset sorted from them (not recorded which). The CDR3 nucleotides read TGTGCCGCGGGCCTACGGCGGGAGACCCAGTACTTC. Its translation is CAAGLRRETQYF.